The 21 T cell receptor beta chains given below trace back to one sample, sequenced in a study of T cells in Graves' hyperthyroidism and ophthalmopathy. RNA transcripts were the template for amplifying TCR beta CDR3 regions. Initially, a first-round RT-PCR of the TCR CDR3 employed the HTBI primer set. TCRdb used MiXCR to reprocess the multiplex PCR reads, holding one entry per CDR3 protein. This sample has about 480,000 distinct CDR3 sequences; around 14% occur once, and the top ten carry 17%. The sample consisted of blood. The source of these receptors is a woman younger than 30 with Graves' hyperthyroidism.

The chain is built from TRBV7-3 and TRBJ2-1; tentative D call: TRBD1 (5 bases). CDR1 and CDR2 from the germline V gene are SGHTA and FQGTGA. The V and J ends lost 2 bases and 6 bases respectively, with 11 bases between them. The CDR3 contains 14 residues. CDR3 sequence: CASSLGAASNEQFF. DNA of the CDR3: TGTGCCAGCAGCTTAGGGGCAGCCAGCAATGAGCAGTTCTTC.

Written as DNA, the CDR3 is TGTGCCAGCAGTAAGACACACACCAACAGCGCCTACTTCTATGGCTACACCTTC. Translated, it gives CASSKTHTNSAYFYGYTF. V and J are TRBV6-2 or TRBV6-3 and TRBJ1-2; the D is unclear. Trimming stripped 5 bases from V and 4 bases from J, with 26 bases between. The germline V gene has CDR1 MNHEY and CDR2 SVGEGT. The CDR3 has 18 residues.

This clonotype was seen more than once but under ten times. The chain uses TRBV12-3 or TRBV12-4 and TRBJ1-6; tentative D call: TRBD1 (5 bases). Trimming shortened V by 6 bases and J by 1 base, and 7 bases separated the two germline ends. CDR3 length: 14 residues. Here the CDR3 reads CASSAGSYNSPLHF. In nucleotides, the CDR3 is TGTGCCAGCAGCGCAGGGTCCTATAATTCACCCCTCCACTTT.

The V and J genes are TRBV20-1 and TRBJ1-2; D possibly corresponds to TRBD1 (6 bases). The CDR3 is 14 amino acids. V gave up 5 bases and J gave up 6 bases, with 19 bases separating them. CDR1 and CDR2 from the germline V gene are DFQATT and SNEGSKA (reference sequence). The CDR3 nucleotides read TGCAGTGCTTGGGGCCAGGGGACTATTAATGGCTACACCTTC. Protein sequence: CSAWGQGTINGYTF.

CDR3 sequence: CASSVTGGRTGELFF. For the CDR3, the DNA is TGTGCCAGCAGCGTAACCGGGGGCCGCACCGGGGAGCTGTTTTTT. The rearrangement links TRBV9 to TRBJ2-2; D is perhaps TRBD1 or TRBD2 (6 bases each). Germline CDR1 and CDR2: SGDLS and YYNGEE. Trimming removed 1 base from V and 4 bases from J, with 11 bases in between. The CDR3 consists of 15 residues.

Only a few counts were recorded for this clonotype. A read error may be the cause here, since a much bigger clone is one base away. The V and J genes are TRBV11-1 and TRBJ2-7; possible D gene TRBD2, 6 bases. The CDR3 is made up of 12 amino acids. Trimming pared 8 bases from V and 9 bases from J, leaving 17 bases between. The germline CDR1 and CDR2 sequences are SGHAT and FQDESV (reference sequence). The CDR3 loop reads CASSRSGHGQYF. In DNA form, the CDR3 reads TGTGCCAGCTCCCGGAGCGGGCACGGGCAGTACTTC.

This clonotype has more than one count but fewer than ten. The CDR3 DNA is TGTGCCAGCAGCCAAGATTGGGCCAGCGGCTTTTCCTACGAGCAGTACTTC. Translated, it gives CASSQDWASGFSYEQYF. This rearrangement joins TRBV4-2 to TRBJ2-7; weak D call: TRBD2 (5 bases). Germline CDR1 LGHNA, CDR2 YNFKEQ. The CDR3 runs 17 residues. V lost 0 bases and J lost 1, with 16 bases in between.

The chain recombines TRBV5-1 with TRBJ1-5; D unresolved. Trimming took 0 bases from V and 3 from J, leaving 7 bases between them. CDR3 length: 14 residues. The germline CDR1 and CDR2 sequences are SGHRS and YFSETQ. The CDR3 here is CASSLAGDNQPQHF. The CDR3 DNA reads TGCGCCAGCAGCTTGGCCGGAGACAATCAGCCCCAGCATTTT.

This clonotype was detected ten times or more. This chain joins TRBV9 and TRBJ1-2, with TRBD1 matching 11 bases. CDR3 length: 14 residues. Germline assignment: CDR1 SGDLS and CDR2 YYNGEE. With V trimmed by 3 bases and J by 4 bases, 2 bases remained unmatched. Here the CDR3 DNA reads TGTGCCAGCAGCGGGACAGGGGGCGCCTATGGCTACACCTTC. It is translated as CASSGTGGAYGYTF.

This clonotype was counted many times. The chain combines TRBV11-1 with TRBJ2-2, with D possibly called TRBD1 or TRBD2 (5 bases each). The V and J ends lost 1 base and 5 bases respectively, with 11 bases between them. This CDR3 has 15 residues. The germline CDR1 and CDR2 sequences are SGHAT and FQDESV (reference sequence). CDR3 DNA sequence: TGTGCCAGCAGCTTAGGTTCAGGGAGAACCGGGGAGCTGTTTTTT. Translated: CASSLGSGRTGELFF.

Worth noting for this clonotype: Possible read error: a much larger clone is one base away. This chain uses TRBV12-3 or TRBV12-4 with TRBJ2-1; the match to TRBD2 covers 10 bases. The CDR3 extends over 13 amino acids. The CDR3 protein is CAGRSSGSNEQFF. CDR3 coding DNA: TGTGCCGGCAGGTCTAGCGGGAGCAATGAGCAGTTCTTC.

This clonotype was seen many times. The gene calls are TRBV2 and TRBJ2-3; 11 nucleotides agree with TRBD2. The V and J ends lost 4 bases and 2 bases, in that order; junction bases with no gene match: 5. The germline gives CDR1 SNHLY, CDR2 FYNNEI. This CDR3 comprises 16 residues. The CDR3 DNA follows: TGTGCCAGCAGTGCTGGGACTAGCGGTAACACAGATACGCAGTATTTT. It yields the protein CASSAGTSGNTDTQYF.

In its sample, this clonotype was seen a few times. This chain connects TRBV14 to TRBJ2-1; TRBD2 matches at 15 bases. CDR3 length: 19 residues. V was pared by 3 bases and J by 2 bases, with 8 bases of the junction left unmatched. Germline V gene sequence: CDR1 SGHDN, CDR2 FVKESK. CDR3 nucleotides: TGTGCCAGCAGCCAGCCGGGACTAGCGGGAGGTGGGCCCTACAATGAGCAGTTCTTC. Its protein is CASSQPGLAGGGPYNEQFF. The entire variable domain, with the rest obtained from reference TRBV14 and TRBJ2-1, is as follows: EAGVTQFPSHSVIEKGQTVTLRCDPISGHDNLYWYRRVMGKEIKFLLHFVKESKQDESGMPNNRFLAERTGGTYSTLKVQPAELEDSGVYFCASSQPGLAGGGPYNEQFFGPGTRLTVL.

This clonotype was seen a handful of times. The rearrangement uses TRBV5-4 and TRBJ2-7; D is unclear. This CDR3 region has 16 residues. Germline V gene sequence: CDR1 SGHNT, CDR2 YYREEE (reference sequence). V was pared by 4 bases and J by 5 bases, with 22 bases between. The CDR3 loop reads CASSPHHALRGHEQYF. The DNA of the CDR3 is TGTGCCAGCAGCCCCCATCATGCACTGCGCGGCCACGAGCAGTACTTC.

This clonotype was picked up many times. The chain employs TRBV3-1 and TRBJ1-2, with 9 bases fitting TRBD1. Trimming took 1 base from V and 6 from J; bases not matched to a gene: 6. The CDR3 spans 15 residues. Per germline, CDR1 LGHDT and CDR2 YNNKEL (reference sequence). The CDR3 bases are TGTGCCAGCAGCCAAGCCTCCGGGACAGGGCATGGCTACACCTTC. It encodes CASSQASGTGHGYTF.

This clonotype was detected many times. The V gene is TRBV29-1, the J gene TRBJ2-4; D is unclear. Trimming took 1 base from V and 4 from J, leaving 8 bases between them. Germline CDR1 SQVTM, CDR2 ANQGSEA. This CDR3 is built from 13 residues. The DNA of the CDR3 is TGCAGCGTTGAAGGCCTTTTAAAAAACATTCAGTACTTC. Its translation: CSVEGLLKNIQYF.

The CDR3 sequence is CAWTTGGYGYTF. In DNA form, the CDR3 reads TGTGCCTGGACGACAGGGGGCTATGGCTACACCTTC. This sequence joins TRBV30 and TRBJ1-2; 9 bases agree with TRBD1. Germline trimming cut 4 bases from V and 4 bases from J; bases unmatched to any gene: 1. The CDR3 length is 12 residues. CDR1 and CDR2 from the germline V gene are GTSNPN and SVGIG (reference sequence).

The chain combines TRBV20-1 with TRBJ1-3, with D perhaps TRBD1 (6 bases). The CDR3 covers 14 residues. Between the trimmed V and J ends, which lost 5 bases and 0 bases, there was a span of 11 bases. Germline values: CDR1 DFQATT, CDR2 SNEGSKA (reference sequence). In DNA form, the CDR3 reads TGCAGTGCTGAGCGGGACACCTCTGGAAACACCATATATTTT. It encodes CSAERDTSGNTIYF.

The sample holds a few counts of this clonotype. V is TRBV29-1 and J is TRBJ1-2; weak D call: TRBD1 (5 bases). This CDR3 is built from 12 residues. CDR1 is SQVTM, CDR2 ANQGSEA, per germline. V lost 1 base to trimming and J lost 4 bases, with 7 bases between them. CDR3 sequence (DNA): TGCAGCGTTGAAGGGGGCATCTATGGCTACACCTTC. It encodes CSVEGGIYGYTF.

The sample holds many counts of this clonotype. The chain employs TRBV3-1 and TRBJ1-1; 9 positions match TRBD1. The CDR3 has 16 amino acids. Germline V gene data show CDR1 as LGHDT and CDR2 as YNNKEL (reference sequence). V gave up 3 bases and J gave up 1 base; unmatched junction bases: 6. CDR3 DNA: TGTGCCAGCAGCCAGGGACAGGGTCTCGCGAACACTGAAGCTTTCTTT. This translates into CASSQGQGLANTEAFF.

This clonotype appeared once. The chain links TRBV7-3 to TRBJ2-3; TRBD2 aligns across 9 bases. The CDR3 spans 17 residues. From germline, CDR1 is SGHTA and CDR2 FQGTGA. V was clipped by 5 bases and J by 4 bases; unmatched bases: 13. The CDR3 DNA follows: TGTGCCAGCAGCGTTACCCTCGCGGGAGGGCCGGCAGATACGCAGTATTTT. Amino acids: CASSVTLAGGPADTQYF. The variable domain in full, completed from reference TRBV7-3 and TRBJ2-3, reads GAGVSQTPSNKVTEKGKYVELRCDPISGHTALYWYRQSLGQGPEFLIYFQGTGAADDSGLPNDRFFAVRPEGSVSTLKIQRTERGDSAVYLCASSVTLAGGPADTQYFGPGTRLTVL.